This T cell receptor beta chain is drawn from a study of cytomegalovirus exposure and HLA in healthy donors. Whole-study results and caveats: In an earlier analysis, in approximately 570 donors, most V segments appeared productive either ~90% or ~30% of the time. 16,951 TCR beta sequences were associated with HLA alleles at 0.05 false discovery rate in a later analysis. Indistinguishability led to the exclusion of some V segments, TRBV6-2 and TRBV6-3 included.

In regard to this clone: The antigen is not known.

Vbeta (60) and Jbeta (13) primers were used in the PCR. Profiled with immunoSEQ multiplex PCR; TCRdb holds only in-frame clones, not every one. This table has roughly 100,000 clones, around 76% appearing once. Germline V lookup: CDR1 LNHDA, CDR2 SQIVND (reference sequence). The CDR3 is made up of 14 amino acids. The ends lost 4 bases at V and 6 bases at J; junction bases unmatched: 5. V and J are TRBV19 and TRBJ1-4; 7 bases are a match to TRBD1. Sequencing input: PBMCs. This TCR was recovered from a woman aged 18-35 years in good health and CMV-seropositive. CDR3 residues: CASSRATGYEKLFF. CDR3 nucleotides: TGTGCCAGTAGTAGGGCGACAGGGTATGAAAAACTGTTTTTT.